This T cell receptor beta chain was retrieved from a study of shared clonotypes between healthy human individuals. Study-wide background: Serving as donors were two women and a few men, whose ages spanned 18 to 49. Whole-study results and caveats: Apart from blood, nothing was sampled; tissue repertoires likely differ.

This clone was detected a few times. The antigen is unknown. It was at deep level that the assay was run. Sequencing was performed with immunoSEQ multiplex PCR; in TCRdb, only in-frame clones are kept and a portion is missing. The sample has 1 million to 1.3 million clones; 75% to 85% are singletons. This CDR3 spans 15 amino acids. V shed 2 bases and J shed 6 bases, with 14 bases lying between them. Germline CDR1 MDHEN, CDR2 SYDVKM. A CD45RA-negative memory subset and a CD45RA+ naive subset were separated from the CD4+ cells. This sequence originates from a man aged 18 to 30 in good health. Some clones in this sample may be carry-over from other donors' samples. The chain joins TRBV28 to TRBJ1-5; possibly TRBD1 for D (5 bases). Sequences were obtained from memory CD4+ T cells from PBMCs. Subset: CD45RA-negative fraction. The CDR3 nucleotides read TGTGCCAGCAGTTTAGGCGGTTTTGGGGGTCAGCCCCAGCATTTT. Protein product: CASSLGGFGGQPQHF.